This T cell receptor (beta chain) was identified in a study of control samples from healthy donors and cancer patients. The V end was cut by 4 bases, the J end by 2 bases, with 15 bases between. Germline lookup yields CDR1 GTSNPN and CDR2 SVGIG (reference sequence). The CDR3 consists of 14 residues. The table came from immunoSEQ multiplex PCR; TCRdb's copy has only in-frame clones and leaves some out. The repertoire holds about 86,000 clones, with over 90% as singletons. The chain links TRBV30 to TRBJ2-7, with D perhaps TRBD1 (5 bases). Material: blood. This TCR derives from a woman in her thirties in good health. The chain's CDR3 is CAWKIGVGPYEQYF. For the CDR3, the DNA is TGTGCCTGGAAAATAGGGGTCGGCCCCTACGAGCAGTACTTC.